Below, one TCR beta chain is given with its context. The antigen is unknown. TCRdb re-derived calls from the 5' RACE reads in MiXCR, one entry per CDR3 protein. The sample holds under 450,000 distinct CDR3 sequences, roughly 18% seen once. Healthy Caucasians alone served as donors. The source of the sample is a study of identical twins. The study, taken as a whole, reports: When twins shared out-of-frame alpha sequences, those sequences had excess low generation probability. Conclusions relied on cross-sectional statistical analysis, not following the same donors.

The sequence was obtained from a man over 45 in good health. Specimen: naive T cells sorted from blood.

The CDR3, as DNA: TGCGCCAGCAGCGAAGGACAGGGCCACGGGGAGCTGTTTTTT. It translates to CASSEGQGHGELFF. This chain connects TRBV5-1 to TRBJ2-2; 8 bases line up with TRBD1. The junction had 6 bases not matched to a gene; V was cut back by 4 bases and J by 7 bases. Germline values: CDR1 SGHRS, CDR2 YFSETQ. The CDR3 consists of 14 residues.